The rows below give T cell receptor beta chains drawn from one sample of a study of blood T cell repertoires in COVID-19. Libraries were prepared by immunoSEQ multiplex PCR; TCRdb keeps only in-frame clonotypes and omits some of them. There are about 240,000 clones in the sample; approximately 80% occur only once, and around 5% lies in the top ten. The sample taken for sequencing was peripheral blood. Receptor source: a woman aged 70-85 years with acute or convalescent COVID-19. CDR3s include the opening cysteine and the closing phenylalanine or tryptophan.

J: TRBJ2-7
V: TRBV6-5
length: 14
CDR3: CASTPGLERYEQYF

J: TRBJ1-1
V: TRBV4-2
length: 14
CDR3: CASSRDRGRTEAFF

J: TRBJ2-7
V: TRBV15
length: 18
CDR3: CATSPEPSGQGRGYEQYF

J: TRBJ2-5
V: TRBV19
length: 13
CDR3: CASSTYIQETQYF

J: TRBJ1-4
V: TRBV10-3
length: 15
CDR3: CAISESGGRGEKLFF

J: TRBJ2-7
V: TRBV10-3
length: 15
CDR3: CAISDGVAGAYEQYF

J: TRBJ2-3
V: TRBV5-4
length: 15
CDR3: CASSLPGLEADTQYF

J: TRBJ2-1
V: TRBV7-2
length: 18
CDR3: CASCFRLAGGSSYNEQFF

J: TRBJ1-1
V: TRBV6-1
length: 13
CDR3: CASSEVANTEAFF

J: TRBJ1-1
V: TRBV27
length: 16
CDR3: CASSRPGSRMDTEAFF

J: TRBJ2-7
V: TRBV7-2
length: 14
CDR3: CASSPAWFTGEQYF

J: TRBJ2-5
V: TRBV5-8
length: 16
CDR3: CASSLGSGGAQETQYF

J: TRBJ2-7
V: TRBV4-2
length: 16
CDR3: CASSQATRGSGYEQYF

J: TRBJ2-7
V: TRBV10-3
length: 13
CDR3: CAISVDRVYEQYF

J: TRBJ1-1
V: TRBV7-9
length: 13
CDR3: CASSFGDILEAFF

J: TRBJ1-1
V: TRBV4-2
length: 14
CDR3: CASSPETAYTEAFF

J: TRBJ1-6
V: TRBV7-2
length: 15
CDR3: CASSSTGQGYSPLHF

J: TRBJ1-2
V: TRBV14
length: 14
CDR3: CASSQASGLNGYTF

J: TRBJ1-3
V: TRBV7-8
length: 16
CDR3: CASSSDRPFSGNTIYF

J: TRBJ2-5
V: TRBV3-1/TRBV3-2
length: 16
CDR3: CASSQESWGRWETQYF

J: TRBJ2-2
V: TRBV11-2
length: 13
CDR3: CASSFQNTGELFF

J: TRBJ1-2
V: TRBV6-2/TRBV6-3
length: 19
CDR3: CASSSTTLPGTAILYGYTF

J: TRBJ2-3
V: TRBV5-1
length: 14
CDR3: CASSPDRDTDTQYF

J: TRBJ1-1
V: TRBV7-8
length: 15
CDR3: CASIGTSIWKAEAFF

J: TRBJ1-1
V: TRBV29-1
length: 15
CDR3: CSVKEQGAANTEAFF

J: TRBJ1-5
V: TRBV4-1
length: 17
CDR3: CASSQEGAQGAAQPQHF